This T cell receptor (beta chain) is drawn from a study of regulatory T cells in long-lasting Graves disease. Both iRepertoire HTBI primers and Arm-PCR of CDR3 regions were used to build the TCR beta libraries. TCRdb passed the multiplex PCR reads through MiXCR, listing each CDR3 protein once. There are roughly 400,000 distinct CDR3 sequences in the sample; roughly 23% occur only once, and approximately 14% lies in the top ten. The time point here: persistent/refractory GD, antithyroid drugs over 5 years with positive TRAb. There was RNA extracted from PBMCs, and the TCR library was made from it. V shed 7 bases and J shed 0 bases, with 13 bases lying between them. The CDR3 runs 16 residues. Germline loops: CDR1 SNHLY, CDR2 FYNNEI.

The material sequenced was peripheral blood mononuclear cells (PBMCs), taken when the disease was refractory, from a patient treated with antithyroid drugs. This TCR was recovered from a female donor with Graves disease. The chain links TRBV2 to TRBJ1-6; TRBD1 might be the D (5 bases). CDR3 sequence reads: CASTGTLSSYNSPLHF. CDR3 in DNA: TGTGCCAGCACTGGGACTTTAAGCTCCTATAATTCACCCCTCCACTTT.